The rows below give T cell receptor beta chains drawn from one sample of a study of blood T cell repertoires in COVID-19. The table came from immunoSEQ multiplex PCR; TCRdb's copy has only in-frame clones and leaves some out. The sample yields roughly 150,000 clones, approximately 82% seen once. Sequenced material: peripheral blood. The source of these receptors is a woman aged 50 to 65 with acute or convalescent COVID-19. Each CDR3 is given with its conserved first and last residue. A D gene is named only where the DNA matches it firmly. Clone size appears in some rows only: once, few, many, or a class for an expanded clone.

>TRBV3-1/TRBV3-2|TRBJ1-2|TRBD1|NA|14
CASKPGGGDYGYTF
TGTGCCAGCAAGCCAGGAGGGGGCGACTATGGCTACACCTTC
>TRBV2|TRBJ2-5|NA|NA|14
CASSRDRDQETQYF
TGTGCCAGCAGTCGAGACAGAGACCAAGAGACCCAGTACTTC
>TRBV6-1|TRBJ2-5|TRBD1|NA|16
CASSDPGQRYQETQYF
TGTGCCAGCAGTGACCCGGGACAGCGCTACCAAGAGACCCAGTACTTC
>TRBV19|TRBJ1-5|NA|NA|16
CASSIDPAGGSQPQHF
TGTGCCAGTAGTATAGATCCGGCAGGAGGGAGCCAGCCCCAGCATTTT
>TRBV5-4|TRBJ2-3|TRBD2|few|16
CASSPKLAGVADTQYF
TGTGCCAGCAGCCCAAAACTAGCGGGAGTGGCAGATACGCAGTATTTT
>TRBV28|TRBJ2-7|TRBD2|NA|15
CASSLLAGPPYEQYF
TGTGCCAGCAGCCTCTTAGCGGGACCACCTTACGAGCAGTACTTC
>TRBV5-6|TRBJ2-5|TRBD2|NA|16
CASSLGPSGSRRTQYF
TGTGCCAGCAGCCTGGGCCCTAGCGGTTCACGGAGGACCCAGTACTTC
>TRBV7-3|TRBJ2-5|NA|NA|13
CASSPGNQETQYF
TGTGCCAGCAGCCCGGGGAACCAAGAGACCCAGTACTTC
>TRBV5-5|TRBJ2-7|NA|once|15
CASSSGQTLNYEQYF
TGTGCCAGCAGCTCTGGACAGACGTTGAACTACGAGCAGTACTTC
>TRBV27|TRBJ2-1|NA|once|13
CASSLSLIGEQFF
TGTGCCAGCAGTTTGAGTCTAATCGGTGAGCAGTTCTTC
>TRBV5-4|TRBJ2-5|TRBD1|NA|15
CASSARTGEGETQYF
TGTGCCAGCAGCGCAAGGACAGGGGAAGGGGAGACCCAGTACTTC